The 22 T cell receptor beta chains reported below all come from one sample, sequenced in a study of PD-1 blockade in classical Hodgkin lymphoma. Method: immunoSEQ multiplex PCR; TCRdb's copy keeps in-frame clones and lacks some. The repertoire holds some 25,000 clones, with just over 85% as singletons. Exposure to brentuximab vedotin varied, and each patient had relapsed following autologous stem cell transplantation. Investigators obtained CD8+ T cells from thawed PBMCs by magnetic negative selection. Sample: CD8+ T cells from blood, taken at baseline. The receptors were gathered from a human donor with classical Hodgkin lymphoma.

V and J are TRBV28 and TRBJ2-7; maybe TRBD2 (5 bases). V was pared by 5 bases and J by 6 bases, with 17 bases between. Per the germline V gene, CDR1 is MDHEN and CDR2 is SYDVKM. CDR3 size: 14 residues. DNA for the CDR3: TGTGCCAGCAGTCGGAGGCAGTCCCCGGGCGAGCAGTACTTC. Amino acid sequence: CASSRRQSPGEQYF.

The rearrangement joins TRBV6-5 to TRBJ2-3; possible D gene TRBD1, 6 bases. V shed 4 bases and J shed 0 bases, with 14 bases lying between them. The CDR3 is 16 residues long. Looked up from germline, CDR1 is MNHEY and CDR2 is SVGAGI. The CDR3 reads CASSFPRTESTDTQYF. CDR3 nucleotide sequence: TGTGCCAGCAGTTTCCCCCGGACAGAGAGCACAGATACGCAGTATTTT.

The chain has TRBV4-1 and TRBJ1-2; D perhaps matches TRBD1 (6 bases). V gave up 0 bases and J gave up 7 bases, with 15 bases separating them. The germline V gene has CDR1 MGHRA and CDR2 YSYEKL. The CDR3 has 15 residues. The CDR3 coding sequence is TGCGCCAGCAGCCAAGATCTCAGGGGAGTACGTGGCTACACCTTC. Translation: CASSQDLRGVRGYTF.

The gene calls are TRBV28 and TRBJ2-1; TRBD1 matches 9 bases. The CDR3 spans 17 residues. V gave up 6 bases and J gave up 9 bases; unmatched junction bases: 18. Per germline, CDR1 MDHEN and CDR2 SYDVKM. CDR3: CASSLLGTGKNVGEQFF. In DNA form, the CDR3 reads TGTGCCAGCAGCCTACTCGGGACAGGGAAGAATGTCGGTGAGCAGTTCTTC.

V gene TRBV7-9 combines with J gene TRBJ2-7; no reliable D call. The germline CDR1 and CDR2 sequences are SEHNR and FQNEAQ (reference sequence). Trimming stripped 5 bases from V and 6 bases from J, with 20 bases between. The CDR3 spans 15 residues. The CDR3 protein is CASSPSPGISGEQYF. CDR3 nucleotides: TGTGCCAGCAGCCCCTCGCCAGGCATCTCGGGCGAGCAGTACTTC.

This clone has a single count. This chain links TRBV27 with TRBJ2-7; TRBD1 agrees at 7 bases. Germline CDR1 is MNHEY and CDR2 is SMNVEV (reference sequence). The CDR3 loop spans 15 amino acids. After removal of 9 bases from V and 2 bases from J, the junction contained 13 bases not matched to a gene. CDR3 DNA: TGTGCCAGTTCCGCCCTGAGACAGGGAGCCTACGAGCAGTACTTC. Translating gives CASSALRQGAYEQYF.

The V call is TRBV27, the J call TRBJ1-1; D gene ambiguous. CDR1 is MNHEY, CDR2 SMNVEV, per germline (reference sequence). The CDR3 is 11 amino acids. V was cut by 4 bases and J by 2 bases, with 2 bases left in between. The CDR3 DNA sequence: TGTGCCAGCAGTTCTAACACTGAAGCTTTCTTT. This encodes CASSSNTEAFF.

This clone was counted only a few times. J is TRBJ1-2 and V is TRBV7-9; D unclear. Trimming removed 2 bases from V and 3 bases from J, with 7 bases in between. Germline V gives CDR1 SEHNR, CDR2 FQNEAQ (reference sequence). This CDR3 has 13 residues. CDR3 nucleotides: TGTGCCAGCAGCTTAACGGATGACTATGGCTACACCTTC. It translates to CASSLTDDYGYTF.

The V call is TRBV15, the J call TRBJ2-3; D unclear. Trimming stripped 0 bases from V and 1 base from J, with 5 bases between. CDR1 LNHNV and CDR2 YYDKDF come from the germline V gene (reference sequence). The CDR3 is made up of 14 amino acids. The CDR3 protein is CATSRESRTDTQYF. The CDR3, as DNA: TGTGCCACCAGCAGAGAAAGCCGCACAGATACGCAGTATTTT.

The V and J genes are TRBV25-1 and TRBJ1-1; D possibly corresponds to TRBD1 (6 bases). The V end lost 4 bases, the J end lost 6 bases, and 15 bases lay between the germline ends. Germline CDR1 is MGHDK and CDR2 is SYGVNS. The CDR3 length is 14 residues. CDR3 sequence (DNA): TGTGCCAGCAGTGGCCCTCCACAGGGACCTGAAGCTTTCTTT. Its translation is CASSGPPQGPEAFF.

The chain links TRBV19 to TRBJ1-5, with 7 bases identical to TRBD1. With 7 bases clipped from V and 3 bases from J, the junction kept 9 bases outside the gene matches. The CDR3 is 15 amino acids. The germline V gene encodes CDR1 LNHDA and CDR2 SQIVND (reference sequence). In DNA, the CDR3 is TGTGCCAGTATCCCCAGGGGGGCCCCCAATCAGCCCCAGCATTTT. It codes for CASIPRGAPNQPQHF.

The DNA of the CDR3 is TGTGCCAGCAGTGGGAGCGAGCAGTACTTC. This gives the protein CASSGSEQYF. This chain links TRBV2 with TRBJ2-7; D remains unclear. Trimming took off 4 bases at V and 6 bases at J, with 4 bases between the two ends. The length of the CDR3 is 10 residues. The germline V gene encodes CDR1 SNHLY and CDR2 FYNNEI.

The rearrangement uses TRBV30 and TRBJ1-1; D unclear. Germline V CDR1 and CDR2: GTSNPN, SVGIG (reference sequence). This CDR3 is built from 13 residues. V dropped 3 bases and J dropped 4 bases, with 12 bases sitting between them. The DNA for the CDR3 is TGTGCCTGGAGCCTATATGACCTCACTGAAGCTTTCTTT. It codes for CAWSLYDLTEAFF.

The chain uses TRBV5-1 and TRBJ2-5; the D gene is possibly TRBD1 (6 bases). Germline V gene lookup returns CDR1 SGHRS and CDR2 YFSETQ. The CDR3 totals 14 residues. Trimming cost V 0 bases and J 2 bases, with 8 bases left between them. CDR3 region: CASSLDRAQETQYF. CDR3 DNA: TGCGCCAGCAGCTTGGACAGGGCTCAAGAGACCCAGTACTTC. The full variable domain, with the rest looked up from reference TRBV5-1 and TRBJ2-5, is KAGVTQTPRYLIKTRGQQVTLSCSPISGHRSVSWYQQTPGQGLQFLFEYFSETQRNKGNFPGRFSGRQFSNSRSEMNVSTLELGDSALYLCASSLDRAQETQYFGPGTRLLVL.

This chain's CDR3 is CASSLEGQSYGYTF. The CDR3 DNA reads as TGTGCCAGCAGCTTAGAGGGACAGTCCTATGGCTACACCTTC. The chain uses TRBV7-9 and TRBJ1-2; 7 nucleotides line up with TRBD1. The CDR3 has 14 residues. From germline, CDR1 is SEHNR and CDR2 FQNEAQ (reference sequence). V gave up 1 base and J gave up 4 bases; unmatched junction bases: 3.

This chain links TRBV28 with TRBJ2-3; 7 bases line up with TRBD2. Germline lookup yields CDR1 MDHEN and CDR2 SYDVKM. With V trimmed by 4 bases and J by 5 bases, 12 bases remained unmatched. There are 16 residues in the CDR3. CDR3 bases: TGTGCCAGCAGTTACCAGCGGGACTCCCCCTTAGATACGCAGTATTTT. Protein: CASSYQRDSPLDTQYF.

The chain carries TRBV5-4 and TRBJ2-1; possibly TRBD2 for D (6 bases). Germline loops: CDR1 SGHNT, CDR2 YYREEE (reference sequence). V shed 1 base and J shed 8 bases, with 10 bases lying between them. The CDR3 runs 13 residues. The DNA for the CDR3 is TGTGCCAGCAGCTTGCGGGAGTTGGATGAGCAGTTCTTC. Translating it yields CASSLRELDEQFF.

J is TRBJ2-7 and V is TRBV7-9; perhaps TRBD2 as D (5 bases). The germline V gene has CDR1 SEHNR and CDR2 FQNEAQ (reference sequence). The CDR3 spans 13 residues. Trimming left V 6 bases short and J 2 bases short, with 11 bases between. CDR3 residues: CASRRGQAYEQYF. In nucleotides, the CDR3 is TGTGCCAGCAGACGCGGGCAGGCCTACGAGCAGTACTTC.

The chain has TRBV7-9 and TRBJ1-2; 10 bases are shared with TRBD1. The germline V gene has CDR1 SEHNR and CDR2 FQNEAQ (reference sequence). CDR3 length: 17 amino acids. After removal of 6 bases from V and 4 bases from J, the junction contained 14 bases not matched to a gene. Here the CDR3 DNA reads TGTGCCAGCAGTTCCACCCGGGACAGGGGAGTAGGCTATGGCTACACCTTC. This codes for CASSSTRDRGVGYGYTF.

The V call is TRBV7-9, the J call TRBJ1-2; no firm D call. The CDR3 contains 11 residues. Germline V gene lookup returns CDR1 SEHNR and CDR2 FQNEAQ (reference sequence). The CDR3 DNA sequence: TGTGTTTCAGATGGTGGCTATGGCTACACCTTC. Translation gives CVSDGGYGYTF.

J is TRBJ2-3 and V is TRBV19; 7 nucleotides match TRBD1. The CDR3 has 15 residues. Losses at the gene ends were 5 bases for V and 2 bases for J; bases not matched to a gene: 7. Looked up from germline, CDR1 is LNHDA and CDR2 is SQIVND (reference sequence). The CDR3 coding sequence is TGTGCCAGTAGTGTCGACAGGGCACACACAGATACGCAGTATTTT. It codes for CASSVDRAHTDTQYF.

The chain recombines TRBV28 with TRBJ1-5, with TRBD1 matching 9 bases. This CDR3 has 18 amino acids. V shed 3 bases, J shed 0 bases, and the junction held 9 bases outside the gene matches. CDR1 and CDR2 (germline): MDHEN, SYDVKM. The DNA for the CDR3 is TGTGCCAGCAGTTTGGCTGGACAGGGGCCTTATAGCAATCAGCCCCAGCATTTT. Its translation: CASSLAGQGPYSNQPQHF.